This T cell receptor beta chain was documented in a study of T cell responses to AZD1222 COVID-19 vaccine. Study-wide results and caveats: Sampling captured repertoires only after the peak T cell response.

About this clone: What it binds is unknown.

Clones were read by immunoSEQ multiplex PCR, and TCRdb kept only the in-frame ones, dropping some. Found here are over 150,000 clones, under 95% of them singletons; the top ten hold 1.6%. This CDR3 region has 14 residues. The junction had 0 bases not matched to a gene; V was cut back by 3 bases and J by 1 base. CDR1 WSHSY and CDR2 SAAADI come from the germline V gene. Source: peripheral blood, taken 28 days after the second AZD1222 dose. The clonotype comes from an adult who received the AZD1222 COVID-19 vaccine. The genes are TRBV10-2 and TRBJ1-3; 7 bases match TRBD1. CDR3 residues: CASSEQGSGNTIYF. DNA of the CDR3: TGCGCCAGCAGTGAACAGGGGTCTGGAAACACCATATATTTT.